This paragraph covers one TCR beta chain sequence. Its antigen is still unknown. CDR3 length equals 15 residues. V was trimmed by 1 base and J by 3 bases, leaving 15 bases between them. Germline V gene data show CDR1 as SQVTM and CDR2 as ANQGSEA. Memory CD4+ cells were defined as CD4+CD45RO+CD25-. Study-level findings and limits: Tumor Treg TCRs overlapped most with tumor naive CD4+ cells. The TCR gene usage of tumor memory CD4+ T cells clustered together with blood and lymph node memory CD4+ cells and with lymph node naive CD4+ cells.

TCRdb re-called the 5' RACE reads through MiXCR, storing one row per CDR3 protein. The sample has about 32,000 distinct CDR3 sequences, around a quarter seen once. The receptor was derived from a female donor with breast cancer. The gene calls are TRBV29-1 and TRBJ1-2; no definite D call. Sample: memory CD4+ T cells sorted from blood. The sample's subset: memory CD4+ T cells, CD4+CD45RO+CD25-. The CDR3 DNA is TGCAGCGTTGAAGCGCAGGAACCTTCCGACTATGGCTACACCTTC. Protein: CSVEAQEPSDYGYTF.